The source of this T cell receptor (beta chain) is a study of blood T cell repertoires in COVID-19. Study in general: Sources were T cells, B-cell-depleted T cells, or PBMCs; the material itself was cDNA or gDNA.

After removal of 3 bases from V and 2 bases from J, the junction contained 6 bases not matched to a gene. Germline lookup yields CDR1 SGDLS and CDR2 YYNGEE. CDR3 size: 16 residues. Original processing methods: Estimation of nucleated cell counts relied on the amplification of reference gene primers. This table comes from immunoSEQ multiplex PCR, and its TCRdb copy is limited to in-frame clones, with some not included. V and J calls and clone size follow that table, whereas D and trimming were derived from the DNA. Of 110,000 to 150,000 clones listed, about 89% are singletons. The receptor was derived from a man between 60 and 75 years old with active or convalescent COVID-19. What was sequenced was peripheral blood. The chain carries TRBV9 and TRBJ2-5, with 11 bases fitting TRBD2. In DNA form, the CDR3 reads TGTGCCAGCAGCGCCTCCCCTAGCGGGGGGCAAGAGACCCAGTACTTC. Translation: CASSASPSGGQETQYF.